Below are 17 T cell receptor beta chains sequenced from a single sample in a study of blood T cell repertoires in COVID-19. Produced via immunoSEQ multiplex PCR; TCRdb's table is partial and in-frame only. The sample lists under 200,000 clones, 80% to 90% occurring once. Sequencing used peripheral blood. Source of these receptors: a woman of 80 years or more with COVID-19, enrolled during active disease.

Only one count was recorded for this clone. The chain combines TRBV28 with TRBJ1-2; D remains unclear. The CDR3 totals 13 residues. With 3 bases removed from V and 8 bases from J, the gap between germline ends came to 13 bases. Germline lookup yields CDR1 MDHEN and CDR2 SYDVKM. CDR3 DNA sequence: TGTGCCAGCAGTTTGGCCCGGGTCGTAGGCTACACCTTC. This sequence encodes CASSLARVVGYTF.

The rearrangement links TRBV10-3 to TRBJ1-4; 10 nucleotides agree with TRBD1. Germline assignment: CDR1 ENHRY and CDR2 SYGVKD. V shed 1 base, J shed 5 bases, and the junction held 1 base outside the gene matches. This CDR3 has 15 residues. The CDR3 sequence is CAISEWDRGNEKLFF. CDR3 sequence (DNA): TGTGCCATCAGTGAGTGGGACAGGGGAAATGAAAAACTGTTTTTT.

This clone occurred once. The chain carries TRBV19 and TRBJ1-1; TRBD1 might be the D (5 bases). This CDR3 region has 11 residues. In germline, CDR1 is LNHDA, CDR2 SQIVND (reference sequence). Trimming took off 6 bases at V and 8 bases at J, with 10 bases between the two ends. The CDR3 spells CASRAAGEAFF. CDR3 DNA sequence: TGTGCCAGTAGGGCGGCAGGGGAAGCTTTCTTT.

The genes are TRBV18 and TRBJ2-7; TRBD1 matches 8 bases. CDR3 size: 14 residues. Per germline, CDR1 KGHSH and CDR2 LQKENI. J gave up 1 base and V 5 bases, and 4 bases lay outside the gene matches. The CDR3 sequence: CASSWDRWSYEQYF. In DNA, the CDR3 is TGTGCCAGCTCATGGGACAGGTGGTCCTACGAGCAGTACTTC.

Comments on this clone: The sample has other DNA sequences that encode this CDR3 too. The V call is TRBV20-1, the J call TRBJ2-3, with 11 bases that match TRBD2. The ends lost 3 bases at V and 3 bases at J; junction bases unmatched: 5. Per germline, CDR1 DFQATT and CDR2 SNEGSKA (reference sequence). The CDR3 consists of 15 residues. The CDR3 protein is CSASPLAGVTDTQYF. The CDR3 DNA is TGCAGTGCTAGTCCACTAGCGGGAGTGACAGATACGCAGTATTTT.

The chain joins TRBV2 to TRBJ2-3, with D perhaps matching TRBD2 (6 bases). This CDR3 contains 15 residues. The germline V gene encodes CDR1 SNHLY and CDR2 FYNNEI. Between the trimmed V and J ends, which lost 6 bases and 0 bases, there was a span of 13 bases. CDR3 amino acids: CASSGEGTSTDTQYF. CDR3 nucleotide sequence: TGTGCCAGCAGCGGAGAGGGGACTAGCACAGATACGCAGTATTTT.

This clone has only one observation. For the CDR3, the DNA is TGCAGCGTTGTTCTGTTTTGGGGACTAGCGGGAGGACGATACGAGCAGTACTTC. It specifies CSVVLFWGLAGGRYEQYF. V gene TRBV29-1 combines with J gene TRBJ2-7; 15 nucleotides line up with TRBD2. The CDR3 length is 18 residues. The germline CDR1 and CDR2 sequences are SQVTM and ANQGSEA. V lost 4 bases, J lost 4 bases, and 14 bases stayed unmatched.

This chain links TRBV3-1 (or the pseudogene TRBV3-2) with TRBJ2-7, with 8 nucleotides matching TRBD1. From germline, CDR1 is LGHDT and CDR2 YNNKEL (reference sequence). The CDR3 has 16 residues. Trimming at V came to 0 bases and at J to 10 bases, leaving 14 bases not matched to a gene. The CDR3 is CASSQDLNQGAVTQYF. In nucleotides, the CDR3 is TGTGCCAGCAGCCAAGATCTCAACCAGGGGGCTGTCACCCAGTACTTC.

This clone was counted only a few times. Other DNA sequences from this sample encode an identical CDR3 as well. CDR3 amino acids: CASSPLQGNTEAFF. In nucleotides, the CDR3 is TGTGCCAGCTCACCACTTCAGGGGAACACTGAAGCTTTCTTT. This chain connects TRBV18 to TRBJ1-1, with a possible D match to TRBD1 (5 bases). V shed 1 base and J shed 1 base, with 7 bases lying between them. CDR1 and CDR2 from the germline V gene are KGHSH and LQKENI. The CDR3 covers 14 residues.

This sequence joins TRBV7-9 and TRBJ1-1, with D tentatively TRBD1 (6 bases). In germline, CDR1 is SEHNR, CDR2 FQNEAQ (reference sequence). Trimming stripped 1 base from V and 3 bases from J, with 9 bases between. The length of the CDR3 is 14 residues. CDR3 DNA: TGTGCCAGCAGCTTAGTTTCAGGGGACACTGAAGCTTTCTTT. Its translation is CASSLVSGDTEAFF. The full variable domain, rest sourced from reference TRBV7-9 and TRBJ1-1, is DTGVSQNPRHKITKRGQNVTFRCDPISEHNRLYWYRQTLGQGPEFLTYFQNEAQLEKSRLLSDRFSAERPKGSFSTLEIQRTEQGDSAMYLCASSLVSGDTEAFFGQGTRLTVV.

The chain recombines TRBV10-3 with TRBJ2-7, with D hard to call. V was cut by 4 bases and J by 5 bases, with 6 bases left in between. Germline loops: CDR1 ENHRY, CDR2 SYGVKD. The CDR3 loop spans 11 amino acids. The CDR3 loop is CAISGLDEQYF. The CDR3, as DNA: TGTGCCATCAGTGGGTTAGACGAGCAGTACTTC.

The V call is TRBV28, the J call TRBJ1-5; 7 positions match TRBD1. The junction had 4 bases not matched to a gene; V was cut back by 6 bases and J by 5 bases. In germline, CDR1 is MDHEN, CDR2 SYDVKM. This CDR3 region has 13 residues. CDR3 coding DNA: TGTGCCAGCAGAGGACAGGCCCATCAGCCCCAGCATTTT. The encoded protein is CASRGQAHQPQHF.

V usage is TRBV7-9 and J usage is TRBJ2-3; D might be TRBD2 (5 bases). Germline V lookup: CDR1 SEHNR, CDR2 FQNEAQ (reference sequence). V shed 7 bases and J shed 0 bases, with 17 bases lying between them. The CDR3 contains 16 residues. CDR3: CASTLSRAGSTDTQYF. CDR3 DNA: TGTGCCAGCACCCTTTCCCGTGCGGGCAGCACAGATACGCAGTATTTT.

This rearrangement joins TRBV7-2 to TRBJ2-1, with 7 bases matching TRBD2. The J segment lost 10 bases and the V segment lost 1 base, leaving 7 bases of the junction unmatched. This CDR3 has 14 residues. From germline, CDR1 is SGHTA and CDR2 FQGNSA. The chain's CDR3 is CASSLGRGLGEQFF. The DNA for the CDR3 is TGTGCCAGCAGCTTAGGGCGGGGGTTAGGGGAGCAGTTCTTC.

This clone was counted only a few times. This chain connects TRBV11-2 to TRBJ2-2; D perhaps matches TRBD2 (5 bases). Trimming pared 2 bases from V and 4 bases from J, leaving 11 bases between. The CDR3 is 15 residues long. Germline CDR1 reads SGHAT; CDR2 reads FQNNGV. CDR3 loop: CASSLILAGTGELFF. CDR3 DNA sequence: TGTGCCAGCAGCTTAATCCTAGCTGGCACCGGGGAGCTGTTTTTT.

J is TRBJ1-2 and V is TRBV15; possible D gene TRBD1, 6 bases. The V end lost 4 bases, the J end lost 7 bases, and 19 bases lay between the germline ends. The CDR3 contains 15 residues. Germline V gene sequence: CDR1 LNHNV, CDR2 YYDKDF (reference sequence). The chain's CDR3 is CATSTDLGRGAGYTF. The DNA of the CDR3 is TGTGCCACCAGCACCGACCTGGGACGGGGGGCTGGCTACACCTTC.

DNA of the CDR3: TGTGCCAGCAGCCAAGATCTGAGGGGGTCGTCCTACGAGCAGTACTTC. Translated, it gives CASSQDLRGSSYEQYF. The chain couples TRBV4-2 to TRBJ2-7, with a weak D call TRBD1 (6 bases). CDR3 length: 16 amino acids. Germline values: CDR1 LGHNA, CDR2 YNFKEQ. V was clipped by 0 bases and J by 1 base, with 13 bases between them.